This T cell receptor (beta chain) was identified during a study of CD8 T cells in ankylosing spondylitis. This clonotype was seen ten or more times. Its specificity is not known. The CDR3 runs 15 residues. With 1 base removed from V and 0 bases from J, the gap between germline ends came to 4 bases. From germline, CDR1 is MGHDK and CDR2 SYGVNS. Molecular-barcoded quantitative 5'-RACE produced these TCR beta libraries. TCRdb processed the 5' RACE reads anew with MiXCR; each CDR3 protein has one entry. The top ten hold under 4.5% of the sample, which has more than 500,000 distinct CDR3 sequences, less than 6% seen once. Study-level results: Seemingly distinctive of ankylosing spondylitis blood was a TCR beta motif formed by eight highly homologous variants.

Sequences were obtained from blood, either unsorted or a sorted T cell fraction (not recorded which). This clonotype originated in a male donor with ankylosing spondylitis. This chain links TRBV25-1 with TRBJ1-6; D uncertain. The CDR3 protein is CASSESSSYNSPLHF. The DNA for the CDR3 is TGTGCCAGCAGTGAATCGAGCTCCTATAATTCACCCCTCCACTTT.